These 23 T cell receptor beta chains were sequenced from one sample in a study of blood T cell repertoires in COVID-19. Sequencing used immunoSEQ multiplex PCR; TCRdb keeps in-frame clones, though not all of them. Of more than 45,000 clones in the sample, 80% to 90% were seen once. The sequencing sample was made of peripheral blood. These receptors were taken from an elderly woman with acute or convalescent COVID-19.

The rearrangement joins TRBV6-5 to TRBJ1-1; TRBD1 might be the D (5 bases). This CDR3 is 13 amino acids long. V was cut by 10 bases and J by 3 bases, with 15 bases left in between. From germline, CDR1 is MNHEY and CDR2 SVGAGI. The CDR3 sequence is CATVDGGDTEAFF. In DNA form, the CDR3 reads TGTGCCACTGTAGACGGGGGGGACACTGAAGCTTTCTTT.

The chain couples TRBV5-4 to TRBJ1-2; 9 nucleotides line up with TRBD1. Germline-derived CDR1 and CDR2 are SGHNT and YYREEE (reference sequence). Trimming removed 2 bases from V and 6 bases from J; junction bases left unmatched: 8. The CDR3 has 15 residues. As DNA, the CDR3 is TGTGCCAGCAGCTTCCAATGGACAGGGGATGATGGCTACACCTTC. It yields the protein CASSFQWTGDDGYTF. The full variable domain, with the rest looked up from reference TRBV5-4 and TRBJ1-2, is ETGVTQSPTHLIKTRGQQVTLRCSSQSGHNTVSWYQQALGQGPQFIFQYYREEENGRGNFPPRFSGLQFPNYSSELNVNALELDDSALYLCASSFQWTGDDGYTFGSGTRLTVV.

The chain links TRBV9 to TRBJ2-6; the D is unclear. V was cut by 0 bases and J by 0 bases, with 7 bases left in between. CDR1 is SGDLS and CDR2 is YYNGEE in the germline V gene. The CDR3 totals 16 residues. CDR3 sequence (DNA): TGTGCCAGCAGCGTAGGATGGGCCTCTGGGGCCAACGTCCTGACTTTC. Encoded protein: CASSVGWASGANVLTF.

The V gene is TRBV5-4, the J gene TRBJ2-2; TRBD1 agrees at 7 bases. J was trimmed by 8 bases and V by 0 bases; bases with no gene match: 4. CDR1 is SGHNT and CDR2 is YYREEE in the germline V gene (reference sequence). The CDR3 is 14 residues long. The CDR3 protein is CASSLVVGQGELFF. The CDR3 region has the DNA TGTGCCAGCAGCTTGGTGGTGGGACAGGGGGAGCTGTTTTTT.

This clone was observed once. J is TRBJ2-3 and V is TRBV3-1 (or the pseudogene TRBV3-2), with a tentative D call TRBD1 (5 bases). Trimming stripped 1 base from V and 4 bases from J, with 15 bases between. The germline gives CDR1 LGHDT, CDR2 YNNKEL (reference sequence). The CDR3 has 16 residues. The CDR3 DNA reads as TGTGCCAGCAGCCAAGGGTGGGCAGGGAAGTCAGATACGCAGTATTTT. Its translation is CASSQGWAGKSDTQYF.

The chain links TRBV6-1 to TRBJ1-6, with D unclear. Between the trimmed V and J ends, which lost 1 base and 8 bases, there was a span of 12 bases. This CDR3 is 15 amino acids long. Germline V gene sequence: CDR1 MNHNS, CDR2 SASEGT. In DNA form, the CDR3 reads TGTGCCAGCAGTGAAGTCAAGCCTCCCGATTCACCCCTCCACTTT. This translates into CASSEVKPPDSPLHF.

This clone was seen more than once but under ten times. The chain combines TRBV15 with TRBJ2-1; 11 positions agree with TRBD2. The V gene's germline CDR1 is LNHNV and CDR2 YYDKDF (reference sequence). The length of the CDR3 is 15 residues. V gave up 6 bases and J gave up 7 bases; unmatched junction bases: 8. The chain's CDR3 is CATRGTSGGRNEQFF. As DNA, the CDR3 is TGTGCCACCAGAGGGACTAGCGGAGGGAGGAATGAGCAGTTCTTC.

The rearrangement joins TRBV19 to TRBJ1-2; the D gene is possibly TRBD1 (6 bases). The germline V gene has CDR1 LNHDA and CDR2 SQIVND (reference sequence). V was pared by 10 bases and J by 0 bases, with 15 bases between. This CDR3 comprises 14 residues. In DNA form, the CDR3 reads TGTGCCACCTTCGGGGGGACAACTAACTATGGCTACACCTTC. Translating gives CATFGGTTNYGYTF.

In DNA, the CDR3 is TGTGCCAGCTCATACGACAGGGAACTCAACTATGGCTACACCTTC. This sequence encodes CASSYDRELNYGYTF. The gene calls are TRBV18 and TRBJ1-2; 7 bases agree with TRBD1. The length of the CDR3 is 15 residues. Germline V gives CDR1 KGHSH, CDR2 LQKENI. The junction had 8 bases not matched to a gene; V was cut back by 5 bases and J by 2 bases.

The chain couples TRBV28 to TRBJ2-2; no clear D gene. With 6 bases removed from V and 1 base from J, the gap between germline ends came to 9 bases. CDR1 is MDHEN, CDR2 SYDVKM, per germline. The CDR3 contains 14 residues. The CDR3 protein is CASRSPENTGELFF. The CDR3 DNA sequence: TGTGCCAGCAGATCGCCAGAGAACACCGGGGAGCTGTTTTTT.

The V call is TRBV19, the J call TRBJ1-2; D is unclear. Germline CDR1 and CDR2: LNHDA and SQIVND (reference sequence). V dropped 5 bases and J dropped 4 bases, with 14 bases sitting between them. CDR3 size: 14 residues. CDR3 sequence: CASSAPRQVYGYTF. The CDR3 coding sequence is TGTGCCAGTAGTGCCCCCCGACAAGTCTATGGCTACACCTTC. The full variable domain, with the rest looked up from reference TRBV19 and TRBJ1-2, is DGGITQSPKYLFRKEGQNVTLSCEQNLNHDAMYWYRQDPGQGLRLIYYSQIVNDFQKGDIAEGYSVSREKKESFPLTVTSAQKNPTAFYLCASSAPRQVYGYTFGSGTRLTVV.

The chain has TRBV6-5 and TRBJ1-6; D is possibly TRBD1 (6 bases). Germline V CDR1 and CDR2: MNHEY, SVGAGI. The ends were cut back, 9 bases at V and 8 bases at J, with 20 bases in the middle. CDR3 length: 15 amino acids. The CDR3 is CASRKGGAGDSPLHF. The CDR3 bases are TGTGCCAGTAGAAAGGGGGGGGCAGGGGATTCACCCCTCCACTTT.

This clone was counted between two and nine times. This chain connects TRBV3-1 (or the pseudogene TRBV3-2) to TRBJ1-1, with 7 bases aligning to TRBD1. Germline trimming cut 3 bases from V and 0 bases from J; bases unmatched to any gene: 1. CDR3 size: 14 residues. Germline V gene data show CDR1 as LGHDT and CDR2 as YNNKEL (reference sequence). The chain's CDR3 is CASSQTGLNTEAFF. The CDR3 coding sequence is TGTGCCAGCAGCCAGACAGGGTTGAACACTGAAGCTTTCTTT.

The genes are TRBV5-6 and TRBJ2-2; D gene unclear. V was shortened by 3 bases and J by 4 bases, with 7 bases between the two germline ends. CDR1 and CDR2 from the germline V gene are SGHDT and YYEEEE. The CDR3 contains 13 residues. The CDR3 DNA follows: TGTGCCAGCAGCTCCGGGTTCACCGGGGAGCTGTTTTTT. It yields the protein CASSSGFTGELFF.

The table lists this clone with a few counts. The chain links TRBV4-1 to TRBJ2-3; 9 positions match TRBD1. The CDR3 contains 14 residues. J was trimmed by 5 bases and V by 5 bases; bases with no gene match: 5. CDR1 and CDR2 (germline): MGHRA, YSYEKL. This CDR3 reads CASSLTGGRDTQYF. The CDR3 region has the DNA TGCGCCAGCAGCTTGACAGGGGGGCGAGATACGCAGTATTTT.

The chain links TRBV7-9 to TRBJ1-4; 12 nucleotides agree with TRBD1. The V gene end was trimmed by 8 bases and the J gene end by 5 bases; junction bases not matched to a gene: 9. The CDR3 runs to 16 residues. CDR1 and CDR2 from the germline V gene are SEHNR and FQNEAQ (reference sequence). CDR3 DNA: TGTGCCAGCGGCTCGGGGACAGGGGGCCTAAATGAAAAACTGTTTTTT. Amino acids: CASGSGTGGLNEKLFF.

The rearrangement uses TRBV10-3 and TRBJ2-2; D is ambiguous. Germline CDR1 and CDR2: ENHRY and SYGVKD. V was clipped by 7 bases and J by 0 bases, with 9 bases between them. The CDR3 covers 14 residues. The CDR3, as DNA: TGTGCCATCACCAATACAGCGAACACCGGGGAGCTGTTTTTT. This sequence encodes CAITNTANTGELFF.

V usage is TRBV11-2 and J usage is TRBJ1-6; TRBD1 matches 8 bases. This CDR3 is built from 14 residues. CDR1 is SGHAT and CDR2 is FQNNGV in the germline V gene. With 5 bases clipped from V and 7 bases from J, the junction kept 4 bases outside the gene matches. The CDR3 nucleotides read TGTGCCAGCAGCAAGACAGGGGTGAATTCACCCCTCCACTTT. Its protein product is CASSKTGVNSPLHF.

The chain links TRBV2 to TRBJ1-1, with 9 bases identical to TRBD1. V gave up 4 bases and J gave up 4 bases; unmatched junction bases: 4. CDR3 length equals 14 residues. Germline-derived CDR1 and CDR2 are SNHLY and FYNNEI. CDR3 sequence: CASSGQGDVTEAFF. CDR3 in DNA: TGTGCCAGCAGTGGACAGGGGGACGTCACTGAAGCTTTCTTT.

By share of the sample, this clone is medium-sized. The CDR3: CASSPLGATNEKLFF. For the CDR3, the DNA is TGTGCCAGCAGCCCCCTAGGAGCAACTAATGAAAAACTGTTTTTT. The rearrangement joins TRBV7-2 to TRBJ1-4; D is undetermined. Germline CDR1 is SGHTA and CDR2 is FQGNSA. CDR3 length: 15 residues. V lost 5 bases to trimming and J lost 0 bases, with 10 bases between them.

This chain joins TRBV3-1 (or the pseudogene TRBV3-2) and TRBJ2-7; 8 bases match TRBD1. Unmatched junction bases numbered 5, after V lost 2 bases and J lost 2 bases. Germline-derived CDR1 and CDR2 are LGHDT and YNNKEL (reference sequence). The CDR3 runs to 15 residues. The CDR3: CASSQTGQGTYEQYF. CDR3 coding DNA: TGTGCCAGCAGCCAAACCGGACAGGGAACCTACGAGCAGTACTTC.

Note on this clone: This same CDR3 is encoded by further DNA sequences in the sample. The DNA for the CDR3 is TGTGCCAGCAGTTTGGACAGGGACTATGGCTACACCTTC. Protein: CASSLDRDYGYTF. The chain recombines TRBV12-3 or TRBV12-4 with TRBJ1-2; TRBD1 aligns across 8 bases. Losses at the gene ends were 3 bases for V and 3 bases for J; bases not matched to a gene: 0. The CDR3 consists of 13 residues.

DNA for the CDR3: TGTGCCAGCTCACCAGGCAAAAACACCATATATTTT. Protein product: CASSPGKNTIYF. The V and J genes are TRBV18 and TRBJ1-3; D uncertain. CDR1 and CDR2 from the germline V gene are KGHSH and LQKENI. The CDR3 runs to 12 residues. V was clipped by 2 bases and J by 6 bases, with 5 bases between them.